The rows below give T cell receptor beta chains drawn from one sample of a study of shared clonotypes between healthy human individuals. Clones were read by immunoSEQ multiplex PCR, and TCRdb kept only the in-frame ones, dropping some. The top ten hold about 0.13% of the sample, which has around 2,000,000 clones, 90% to 95% seen once. The sequenced sample was naive CD4+ T cells sorted from blood. The source is a young man in good health. Both conserved end residues are part of each CDR3. Each record gives: clone size, J gene, V gene, D gene, CDR3 DNA, CDR3 protein. The D gene is left open where the match is weak. For some rows the clone size is stated as once, few or many, or as a class when expanded; others skip it.

.	TRBJ2-7	TRBV2	TRBD2	TGTGCCAGCAGTGAGACACTAGCGGGAGGAGCCTACGAGCAGTACTTC	CASSETLAGGAYEQYF
.	TRBJ1-2	TRBV29-1	.	TGCAGCGTTGAACGTGGCAGCCTGACGGGGGGCTACACCTTC	CSVERGSLTGGYTF
.	TRBJ2-7	TRBV6-1	TRBD1	TGTGCCATTCTAGGACCGGGACAGGGGTCCTACGAGCAGTACTTC	CAILGPGQGSYEQYF
.	TRBJ2-7	TRBV5-6	.	TGTGCCAGCAGCTTCGGCGGGGACATTCGCTACGAGCAGTACTTC	CASSFGGDIRYEQYF
.	TRBJ2-3	TRBV10-1	.	TGCGCCAGCAGTGAGTCGCGGAGAGATACGCAGTATTTT	CASSESRRDTQYF
.	TRBJ2-2	TRBV28	TRBD1	TGTGCCAGCAGTCCCCGGGACAGGGGCACCGGGGAGCTGTTTTTT	CASSPRDRGTGELFF
once	TRBJ2-7	TRBV28	.	TGTGCCAGCAGTGCCCCCGTACAGGGAACCACCGCGCAGTACTTC	CASSAPVQGTTAQYF
.	TRBJ1-2	TRBV15	TRBD1	TGTGCCACCAGCATTCGGACAGGGCAGGGCTACACCTTC	CATSIRTGQGYTF
.	TRBJ2-7	TRBV15	.	TGTGCCACCAGCACAGGTTACTCCTACGAGCAGTACTTC	CATSTGYSYEQYF
few	TRBJ1-6	TRBV6-5	TRBD1	TGTGCCAGCAGTCGGGACAGGTCTAATTCACCCCTCCACTTT	CASSRDRSNSPLHF
.	TRBJ2-2	TRBV5-6	TRBD2	TGTGCCAGCAGCTTCGGACTAGCGGGAGGGACCGGGGAGCTGTTTTTT	CASSFGLAGGTGELFF
.	TRBJ2-5	TRBV6-5	TRBD2	TGTGCCAGCAGTTACTCAATAGCGGGAGGCCAAGAGACCCAGTACTTC	CASSYSIAGGQETQYF
.	TRBJ2-1	TRBV11-2	.	TGTGCCAGCAGCTCTGGGGCCCGAGGGAGTGAGCAGTTCTTC	CASSSGARGSEQFF
once	TRBJ1-2	TRBV18	.	TGTGCCAGCTCACCACCCACGGGAGGCTACACCTTC	CASSPPTGGYTF
.	TRBJ2-7	TRBV5-1	.	TGCGCCAGCAGCTTGGCCGGCGGACAGAACTACGAGCAGTACTTC	CASSLAGGQNYEQYF